These 27 T cell receptor beta chains originate from one sample sequenced in a study of blood T cells in healthy people across ages. A second PCR of 7 to 11 cycles used a sample-barcoded 5' primer and a J-beta primer mix. TCRdb re-derived calls from the 5' RACE reads in MiXCR, one entry per CDR3 protein. The sample shows some 1.5 million distinct CDR3 sequences, approximately 39% of them seen only once. The source material was blood. The receptors come from a woman in her late teens or twenties in good health.

V and J are TRBV20-1 and TRBJ1-5; weak D call: TRBD1 (6 bases). Germline V lookup: CDR1 DFQATT, CDR2 SNEGSKA (reference sequence). The length of the CDR3 is 17 residues. Trimming removed 6 bases from V and 0 bases from J, with 21 bases in between. CDR3 sequence: CSAKQGLDPYSNQPQHF. Written as DNA, the CDR3 is TGCAGTGCAAAACAGGGCCTAGATCCTTATAGCAATCAGCCCCAGCATTTT.

The rearrangement uses TRBV6-6 and TRBJ2-3, with TRBD2 matching 11 bases. From germline, CDR1 is MNHNY and CDR2 SVGAGI (reference sequence). V shed 6 bases, J shed 6 bases, and the junction held 8 bases outside the gene matches. There are 15 residues in the CDR3. The CDR3 coding sequence is TGTGCCAGCAGCCGACTAGCGGGGAACAAGGATACGCAGTATTTT. Translated: CASSRLAGNKDTQYF.

The chain uses TRBV7-2 and TRBJ2-3; 12 nucleotides align to TRBD2. Germline-derived CDR1 and CDR2 are SGHTA and FQGNSA. The CDR3 sequence is 14 residues long. The ends lost 7 bases at V and 4 bases at J; junction bases unmatched: 3. The CDR3 sequence is CTSIRLAGADTQYF. The CDR3, as DNA: TGTACCAGCATCCGACTAGCGGGAGCAGATACGCAGTATTTT.

The V and J genes are TRBV4-1 and TRBJ2-1; no definite D call. The CDR3 totals 16 residues. Germline CDR1 reads MGHRA; CDR2 reads YSYEKL. With 0 bases removed from V and 7 bases from J, the gap between germline ends came to 16 bases. CDR3 region: CASSQDPRVGWNEQFF. CDR3 bases: TGCGCCAGCAGCCAAGATCCGAGAGTGGGTTGGAATGAGCAGTTCTTC.

The gene calls are TRBV4-3 and TRBJ1-1; D gene ambiguous. This CDR3 spans 14 amino acids. Per the germline V gene, CDR1 is LGHNA and CDR2 is YSLEER. Trimming removed 0 bases at V and 0 bases at J, with 5 bases between. In DNA, the CDR3 is TGCGCCAGCAGCCAAGAACTTATGAACACTGAAGCTTTCTTT. It specifies CASSQELMNTEAFF.

The J gene is TRBJ2-3, the V gene TRBV6-5; D remains unclear. The germline V gene has CDR1 MNHEY and CDR2 SVGAGI. This CDR3 comprises 13 residues. Trimming stripped 0 bases from V and 5 bases from J, with 6 bases between. CDR3 DNA: TGTGCCAGCAGTTACTCGGGGTTAGATACGCAGTATTTT. It specifies CASSYSGLDTQYF.

The V call is TRBV4-3, the J call TRBJ1-2; 7 bases agree with TRBD1. Unmatched junction bases numbered 7, after V lost 5 bases and J lost 4 bases. This CDR3 has 14 amino acids. CDR1 and CDR2 from the germline V gene are LGHNA and YSLEER. The chain's CDR3 is CASSGSDRAYGYTF. In DNA form, the CDR3 reads TGCGCCAGCAGCGGGAGTGACAGGGCCTATGGCTACACCTTC.

There are a few counts of this clonotype. The chain has TRBV5-1 and TRBJ1-5; D unclear. Per germline, CDR1 SGHRS and CDR2 YFSETQ. The CDR3 runs 13 residues. Trimming pared 4 bases from V and 3 bases from J, leaving 8 bases between. CDR3 residues: CASSPEANQPQHF. CDR3 bases: TGCGCCAGCAGCCCTGAGGCCAATCAGCCCCAGCATTTT.

This chain uses TRBV11-2 with TRBJ1-6, with D maybe TRBD1 (5 bases). Germline lookup yields CDR1 SGHAT and CDR2 FQNNGV. CDR3 length: 15 amino acids. Between the trimmed V and J ends, which lost 3 bases and 7 bases, there was a span of 13 bases. CDR3 in DNA: TGTGCCAGCAGCTTGATCGGGACGGAGAATTCACCCCTCCACTTT. Translation: CASSLIGTENSPLHF.

This chain connects TRBV7-2 to TRBJ1-2; possibly TRBD1 for D (5 bases). The V gene lost 5 bases and the J gene lost 3 bases, with 13 bases spanning the gap. Germline CDR1 reads SGHTA; CDR2 reads FQGNSA. This CDR3 has 14 amino acids. This CDR3 reads CASSQQATDYGYTF. As DNA, the CDR3 is TGTGCCAGCAGCCAACAGGCAACAGACTATGGCTACACCTTC. The full variable domain, its missing parts supplied by reference TRBV7-2 and TRBJ1-2, is GAGVSQSPSNKVTEKGKDVELRCDPISGHTALYWYRQSLGQGLEFLIYFQGNSAPDKSGLPSDRFSAERTGGSVSTLTIQRTQQEDSAVYLCASSQQATDYGYTFGSGTRLTVV.

This rearrangement joins TRBV6-1 to TRBJ2-5, with 12 bases identical to TRBD2. CDR1 is MNHNS and CDR2 is SASEGT in the germline V gene. This CDR3 has 17 amino acids. The junction had 18 bases not matched to a gene; V was cut back by 5 bases and J by 11 bases. CDR3 sequence (DNA): TGTGCCAGCAGTACACGGACTAGCGGGGTAAAGTACAATGAGCAGTACTTC. This encodes CASSTRTSGVKYNEQYF.

The chain joins TRBV7-7 to TRBJ2-7; 12 bases are a match to TRBD2. V lost 5 bases, J lost 5 bases, and 4 bases stayed unmatched. This CDR3 has 14 amino acids. CDR1 and CDR2 from the germline V gene are SSHAT and FNYEAQ (reference sequence). CDR3 DNA sequence: TGTGCCAGCAGCACTAGCGGGAGGAACAACGAGCAGTACTTC. Encoded protein: CASSTSGRNNEQYF. The whole variable domain, remainder taken from reference TRBV7-7 and TRBJ2-7, is GAGVSQSPRYKVTKRGQDVTLRCDPISSHATLYWYQQALGQGPEFLTYFNYEAQPDKSGLPSDRFSAERPEGSISTLTIQRTEQRDSAMYRCASSTSGRNNEQYFGPGTRLTVT.

The J gene is TRBJ1-6, the V gene TRBV25-1; TRBD1 aligns across 11 bases. The CDR3 is 15 residues long. V shed 7 bases and J 4 bases; nucleotides not matched to a gene: 3. The V gene's germline CDR1 is MGHDK and CDR2 SYGVNS. The CDR3 bases are TGTGCCAGCAAAGGACAGGGGGCATATAATTCACCCCTCCACTTT. This translates into CASKGQGAYNSPLHF.

This sequence joins TRBV7-8 and TRBJ2-1; D call uncertain. This CDR3 spans 16 amino acids. Trimming removed 3 bases at V and 10 bases at J, with 22 bases between. Germline CDR1 reads SGHVS; CDR2 reads FQNEAQ. Here the CDR3 DNA reads TGTGCCAGCAGCTTTTCTGAGCCTGCGTCTCTAGGGGAGCAGTTCTTC. Its protein is CASSFSEPASLGEQFF.

The chain employs TRBV4-2 and TRBJ2-5; 7 bases line up with TRBD2. Per germline, CDR1 LGHNA and CDR2 YNFKEQ. CDR3 length: 14 amino acids. J lost 5 bases, V lost 1 base, and 4 bases had no gene match. The CDR3 region is CASSQGGSGETQYF. The CDR3 nucleotides read TGTGCCAGCAGCCAAGGGGGTAGCGGGGAGACCCAGTACTTC.

The chain links TRBV7-2 to TRBJ1-4, with a weak D call TRBD1 (5 bases). V was shortened by 1 base and J by 0 bases, with 6 bases between the two germline ends. The CDR3 has 15 residues. Germline V gene sequence: CDR1 SGHTA, CDR2 FQGNSA. In nucleotides, the CDR3 is TGTGCCAGCAGCTTAGGACAGACAACTAATGAAAAACTGTTTTTT. Its translation is CASSLGQTTNEKLFF.

V is TRBV29-1 and J is TRBJ1-4; the D gene is possibly TRBD1 (6 bases). Germline V lookup: CDR1 SQVTM, CDR2 ANQGSEA. The CDR3 sequence is 13 residues long. V gave up 5 bases and J gave up 4 bases, with 11 bases separating them. The CDR3 spells CSVRQAINEKLFF. CDR3 DNA sequence: TGCAGCGTTCGACAGGCCATTAATGAAAAACTGTTTTTT.

The gene calls are TRBV20-1 and TRBJ2-1, with D possibly called TRBD1 or TRBD2 (6 bases each). Trimming pared 0 bases from V and 4 bases from J, leaving 13 bases between. The CDR3 consists of 15 residues. Germline loops: CDR1 DFQATT, CDR2 SNEGSKA (reference sequence). The CDR3 reads CSARDRRGPYNEQFF. DNA of the CDR3: TGCAGTGCTAGAGATCGACGGGGGCCTTACAATGAGCAGTTCTTC.

V and J are TRBV28 and TRBJ2-1; D might be TRBD1 (5 bases). Trimming pared 3 bases from V and 6 bases from J, leaving 12 bases between. The CDR3 totals 14 residues. The germline V gene encodes CDR1 MDHEN and CDR2 SYDVKM. CDR3 nucleotide sequence: TGTGCCAGCAGTTTCCGCAGGGTAGGCAATGAGCAGTTCTTC. This translates into CASSFRRVGNEQFF.

This clonotype was detected only a few times. The CDR3 bases are TGTGCCAGCAGTGCAGGCCCTGGGGCCAACGTCCTGACTTTC. Encoded protein: CASSAGPGANVLTF. The chain recombines TRBV2 with TRBJ2-6, with D uncertain. The ends were cut back, 4 bases at V and 2 bases at J, with 6 bases in the middle. The CDR3 runs to 14 residues. Germline CDR1 is SNHLY and CDR2 is FYNNEI.

The chain combines TRBV29-1 with TRBJ2-1; TRBD2 agrees at 7 bases. With 4 bases clipped from V and 6 bases from J, the junction kept 3 bases outside the gene matches. The CDR3 is made up of 12 amino acids. Germline lookup yields CDR1 SQVTM and CDR2 ANQGSEA. The CDR3 region has the DNA TGCAGCGTTGGCGGGAGCCTCAATGAGCAGTTCTTC. This encodes CSVGGSLNEQFF.

This clonotype was seen ten or more times. At one end the junction does not follow the germline gene, possibly because of a read error. The DNA for the CDR3 is TGCGCCAGCAGCCCCGGGACTTCCACCTACGAGCAGTACTTC. Amino acid sequence: CASSPGTSTYEQYF. The chain couples TRBV25-1 to TRBJ2-7; weak D call: TRBD2 (6 bases). The CDR3 covers 14 residues. Germline loops: CDR1 MGHDK, CDR2 SYGVNS.

The V and J genes are TRBV27 and TRBJ2-5, with 8 bases fitting TRBD1. TRBJ2-7 explains the end of the DNA better; the J call may be wrong. There are 13 residues in the CDR3. Germline V gives CDR1 MNHEY, CDR2 SMNVEV (reference sequence). The DNA of the CDR3 is TGTGCCAGCAGTTTACCACAGGGGGACGAGCAGTACTTC. Amino acids: CASSLPQGDEQYF.

The genes are TRBV9 and TRBJ2-3, with D hard to call. CDR3 length equals 13 residues. Germline V gene lookup returns CDR1 SGDLS and CDR2 YYNGEE. Trimming stripped 2 bases from V and 6 bases from J, with 10 bases between. CDR3 DNA: TGTGCCAGCAGCGTCCTCCCCGACGATACGCAGTATTTT. Translating it yields CASSVLPDDTQYF.

V is TRBV12-3 or TRBV12-4 and J is TRBJ1-2; D not resolved. V was trimmed by 5 bases and J by 8 bases, leaving 15 bases between them. The CDR3 has 13 residues. For the CDR3, the DNA is TGTGCCAGCAGTAAGGAGGGCGCCACCGGCTACACCTTC. Translation: CASSKEGATGYTF.

The chain recombines TRBV21-1 with TRBJ1-2; the listed D gene, TRBD1, was not tested against the DNA. TRBV21-1 is described as a pseudogene. The CDR3 is 15 amino acids. In nucleotides, the CDR3 is TGTGCCAGCAGCAAAAGGGGGACAGGGGGCTTGGGCTACACCTTC. As protein: CASSKRGTGGLGYTF.

V usage is TRBV6-2 or TRBV6-3 and J usage is TRBJ2-1, with D perhaps TRBD2 (6 bases). V was clipped by 5 bases and J by 7 bases, with 15 bases between them. The CDR3 spans 14 residues. Germline V CDR1 and CDR2: MNHEY, SVGEGT. The CDR3 spells CASSVGGTWNEQFF. DNA of the CDR3: TGTGCCAGCAGTGTTGGCGGGACTTGGAATGAGCAGTTCTTC.